Listed below are T cell receptor beta chains from one sample, sequenced in a study of B cell selection in AIRE deficiency. Generated by immunoSEQ multiplex PCR, the TCRdb table keeps only in-frame clones and is missing some. The table records 28,000 or so clones, about 90% of them present only once. Sequencing used CD4+CD25+ Tregs sorted from PBMCs. The receptors were gathered from a human donor in good health. Each CDR3 is given with its conserved first and last residue. The order of the fields is D gene, J gene, clone size, V gene, CDR3 length, CDR3 protein, CDR3 DNA. D genes are given only for firm matches. Only part of the rows carry a size: once, few, many, or a class if the clone is expanded.

- TRBJ1-6 - TRBV5-6 15 CASSLAAGVGSPLHF TGTGCCAGCAGCTTGGCCGCGGGAGTAGGTTCACCCCTCCACTTT
- TRBJ2-6 - TRBV29-1 16 CSVPVRLQSRANVLTF TGCAGCGTTCCTGTTAGACTACAAAGTCGGGCCAACGTCCTGACTTTC
- TRBJ1-2 - TRBV5-1 16 CASSLAGAALAYGYTF TGCGCCAGCAGCTTGGCCGGGGCGGCCTTGGCCTATGGCTACACCTTC
TRBD1 TRBJ2-1 - TRBV11-2 12 CASSLTGDEQFF TGTGCCAGCAGCTTGACAGGGGATGAGCAGTTCTTC
TRBD2 TRBJ2-1 - TRBV2 16 CASSAGTSGGFNEQFF TGTGCCAGCAGTGCCGGGACTAGCGGGGGTTTCAATGAGCAGTTCTTC
- TRBJ1-4 - TRBV5-1 18 CASSLGRPVMTGNEKLFF TGCGCCAGCAGCTTGGGTAGGCCAGTCATGACTGGAAATGAAAAACTGTTTTTT
- TRBJ2-4 - TRBV4-3 15 CASSQGPADHNIQYF TGCGCCAGCAGCCAAGGCCCCGCGGATCACAACATTCAGTACTTC
- TRBJ2-2 - TRBV18 15 CASSSLQKNTGELFF TGTGCCAGCTCATCCTTACAAAAGAACACCGGGGAGCTGTTTTTT
TRBD1 TRBJ2-2 - TRBV2 12 CASSAWTGGKFF TGTGCCAGCAGTGCCTGGACAGGGGGCAAATTTTTT
- TRBJ1-2 - TRBV18 15 CASSVIMQGPDGYTF TGTGCCAGCTCAGTAATCATGCAGGGACCGGATGGCTACACCTTC
TRBD2 TRBJ2-3 - TRBV7-2 14 CASSRAGVTDTQYF TGTGCCAGCAGCCGTGCGGGGGTCACAGATACGCAGTATTTT
- TRBJ1-3 medium-sized TRBV9 15 CASSGFGTYGNTIYF TGTGCCAGCAGCGGATTCGGGACATATGGAAACACCATATATTTT
- TRBJ2-7 - TRBV7-8 14 CASSGREIYYEQYF TGTGCCAGCAGCGGCCGGGAAATATACTACGAGCAGTACTTC
- TRBJ2-5 - TRBV6-6 11 CASSYSGTQYF TGTGCCAGCAGTTATTCCGGGACCCAGTACTTC
- TRBJ2-5 - TRBV2 14 CASSAVPYQETQYF TGTGCCAGCAGTGCTGTTCCGTACCAAGAGACCCAGTACTTC
- TRBJ2-1 - TRBV5-1 14 CASSLSGSYNEQFF TGCGCCAGCAGCTTATCGGGCTCCTACAATGAGCAGTTCTTC
TRBD1 TRBJ2-7 few TRBV23-1 16 CASSQSKDRKKYEQYF TGCGCCAGCAGTCAATCGAAGGACAGGAAAAAATACGAGCAGTACTTC
TRBD1 TRBJ1-5 - TRBV23-1 17 CASSPLGNRGSNQPQHF TGCGCCAGCAGTCCCTTAGGGAACAGGGGGAGCAATCAGCCCCAGCATTTT
- TRBJ2-3 - TRBV10-3 14 CAISSSAGTDTQYF TGTGCCATCAGCTCTAGCGCCGGCACAGATACGCAGTATTTT
- TRBJ1-4 - TRBV4-1 16 CASSQDAGSTNEKLFF TGCGCCAGCAGCCAAGACGCGGGCTCAACTAATGAAAAACTGTTTTTT
- TRBJ1-1 - TRBV4-1 19 CASSQDSMYGAIGTIEAFF TGCGCCAGCAGCCAAGACAGCATGTATGGGGCTATTGGAACGATTGAAGCTTTCTTT
- TRBJ2-4 - TRBV18 17 CASSPPDIKGLGNIQYF TGTGCCAGCTCACCACCGGATATAAAGGGCTTAGGAAACATTCAGTACTTC
- TRBJ1-3 - TRBV5-1 15 CASSLGTYSGNTIYF TGCGCCAGCAGCTTGGGGACGTACTCTGGAAACACCATATATTTT
- TRBJ1-6 once TRBV6-1 15 CASPGARGVNSPLHF TGTGCCAGTCCAGGGGCGCGGGGTGTTAATTCACCCCTCCACTTT
- TRBJ1-2 - TRBV19 12 CASSISSYGYTF TGTGCCAGTAGTATTAGCAGCTATGGCTACACCTTC
- TRBJ2-6 - TRBV19 18 CASSTVRGVKSGANVLTF TGTGCCAGTAGTACAGTCAGGGGAGTAAAATCTGGGGCCAACGTCCTGACTTTC
- TRBJ2-3 - TRBV7-7 13 CASSLVVKDTQYF TGTGCCAGCAGCTTAGTCGTGAAGGATACGCAGTATTTT
- TRBJ2-7 - TRBV11-3 12 CASSFPGNEQYF TGTGCCAGCAGCTTTCCAGGTAACGAGCAGTACTTC
- TRBJ1-2 - TRBV18 15 CASSPFVDSSFGYTF TGTGCCAGCTCACCTTTTGTGGACAGCTCCTTTGGCTACACCTTC
- TRBJ2-3 - TRBV7-9 13 CASSSRLTDTQYF TGTGCCAGCAGTTCCAGACTCACAGATACGCAGTATTTT
- TRBJ1-5 - TRBV5-1 14 CASSYGGTNQPQHF TGCGCCAGCAGCTATGGAGGGACCAATCAGCCCCAGCATTTT
- TRBJ1-6 - TRBV5-6 14 CASSLSRGNSPLHF TGTGCCAGCAGCTTGAGCAGGGGTAATTCACCCCTCCACTTT
TRBD1 TRBJ1-2 - TRBV18 15 CASSPLQGADYGYTF TGTGCCAGCTCACCCCTACAGGGGGCGGACTATGGCTACACCTTC
- TRBJ1-1 few TRBV28 12 CASTGMGQKAFF TGTGCCAGCACGGGGATGGGGCAGAAAGCTTTCTTT
- TRBJ1-1 - TRBV11-1 17 CASSLLYLGHSNTEAFF TGTGCCAGCAGCTTATTGTATTTAGGCCACTCGAACACTGAAGCTTTCTTT
TRBD2 TRBJ2-5 - TRBV4-1 16 CASSQGLAGGRETQYF TGCGCCAGCAGCCAAGGTCTAGCGGGGGGCCGAGAGACCCAGTACTTC
TRBD2 TRBJ2-7 few TRBV27 16 CASSFTGASGADEQYF TGTGCCAGCAGTTTCACCGGTGCTAGCGGGGCTGACGAGCAGTACTTC
TRBD2 TRBJ2-3 - TRBV10-3 16 CAISEPGLAGTDTQYF TGTGCCATCAGTGAGCCGGGACTAGCGGGAACAGATACGCAGTATTTT
- TRBJ1-1 - TRBV5-1 13 CASSLDRNTEAFF TGCGCCAGCAGCTTGGACAGGAACACTGAAGCTTTCTTT
- TRBJ1-1 once TRBV10-3 12 CAISGPGTEAFF TGTGCCATCAGTGGCCCGGGGACTGAAGCTTTCTTT
TRBD1 TRBJ2-3 - TRBV18 17 CASSTIILRGRVDTQYF TGTGCCAGCTCAACTATCATTCTGAGGGGGCGCGTAGATACGCAGTATTTT
- TRBJ1-1 - TRBV19 13 CATEASGVTEAFF TGTGCCACCGAGGCCAGCGGGGTAACTGAAGCTTTCTTT
- TRBJ1-5 few TRBV19 13 CASTTTGQQPQHF TGTGCCAGTACCACCACGGGACAACAGCCCCAGCATTTT
TRBD1 TRBJ1-2 - TRBV18 14 CASSPWTGNEGYTF TGTGCCAGCTCACCCTGGACAGGGAATGAGGGCTACACCTTC
- TRBJ2-7 - TRBV5-1 14 CASSYGLSAYEQYF TGCGCCAGCAGCTATGGACTTTCCGCCTACGAGCAGTACTTC
- TRBJ2-2 - TRBV15 15 CATSMWITQPGELFF TGTGCCACCAGCATGTGGATAACCCAACCCGGGGAGCTGTTTTTT
- TRBJ2-2 - TRBV9 14 CASSAGMNTGELFF TGTGCCAGCAGCGCCGGAATGAACACCGGGGAGCTGTTTTTT
- TRBJ1-5 - TRBV2 15 CASSDRFDSNQPQHF TGTGCCAGCAGTGACAGGTTCGATAGCAATCAGCCCCAGCATTTT
- TRBJ2-5 - TRBV9 14 CASSVGRVQETQYF TGTGCCAGCAGCGTAGGCAGGGTCCAAGAGACCCAGTACTTC
- TRBJ1-1 - TRBV6-5 16 CASSYSRWASELNAFF TGTGCCAGCAGTTACTCGAGATGGGCATCCGAACTTAACGCTTTCTTT
- TRBJ2-7 once TRBV25-1 14 CASSEAGAPYEQYF TGTGCCAGCAGTGAGGCAGGGGCGCCCTACGAGCAGTACTTC
TRBD1 TRBJ2-6 - TRBV27 17 CASSLRDSLSGANVLTF TGTGCCAGCAGTTTGAGGGACAGCCTCTCTGGGGCCAACGTCCTGACTTTC
- TRBJ2-7 - TRBV19 13 CASSIPQGHEQYF TGTGCCAGTAGTATACCACAGGGCCACGAGCAGTACTTC
- TRBJ1-2 - TRBV7-2 15 CASSLWLDSLYGYTF TGTGCCAGCAGCTTATGGTTAGACAGCCTCTATGGCTACACCTTC
- TRBJ2-3 - TRBV27 14 CASSFRGNTDTQYF TGTGCCAGCAGTTTTCGGGGGAACACAGATACGCAGTATTTT
- TRBJ1-1 - TRBV14 13 CASTRTLNTEAFF TGTGCCAGCACCAGGACCCTGAACACTGAAGCTTTCTTT
- TRBJ1-2 - TRBV5-5 15 CASSLTGQVAYGYTF TGTGCCAGCAGCCTTACGGGGCAGGTGGCGTATGGCTACACCTTC
- TRBJ1-3 - TRBV21-1 13 CASIPDSGNTIYF TGTGCCAGCATCCCGGACTCTGGAAACACCATATATTTT